This TCR beta chain emerged from a study of blood T cell repertoires in COVID-19. As processed by the authors: Estimated nucleated cell counts came from reference gene primer amplification. This table comes from immunoSEQ multiplex PCR, and its TCRdb copy is limited to in-frame clones, with some not included. That table gives V, J and clone size, and the DNA gave D and trimming. The sample yields tens of thousands of clones, roughly 89% seen once. V trimming: 3 bases; J trimming: 3 bases; junction bases outside the gene matches: 3. This CDR3 contains 17 residues. Looked up from germline, CDR1 is SGHRS and CDR2 is YFSETQ.

The source is an elderly woman with active or convalescent COVID-19. The sequenced material came from peripheral blood. This chain connects TRBV5-1 to TRBJ2-6; TRBD2 matches at 13 bases. For the CDR3, the DNA is TGCGCCAGCAGCTCACTAGCGGGAGGGTTTGGGGCCAACGTCCTGACTTTC. Protein product: CASSSLAGGFGANVLTF.